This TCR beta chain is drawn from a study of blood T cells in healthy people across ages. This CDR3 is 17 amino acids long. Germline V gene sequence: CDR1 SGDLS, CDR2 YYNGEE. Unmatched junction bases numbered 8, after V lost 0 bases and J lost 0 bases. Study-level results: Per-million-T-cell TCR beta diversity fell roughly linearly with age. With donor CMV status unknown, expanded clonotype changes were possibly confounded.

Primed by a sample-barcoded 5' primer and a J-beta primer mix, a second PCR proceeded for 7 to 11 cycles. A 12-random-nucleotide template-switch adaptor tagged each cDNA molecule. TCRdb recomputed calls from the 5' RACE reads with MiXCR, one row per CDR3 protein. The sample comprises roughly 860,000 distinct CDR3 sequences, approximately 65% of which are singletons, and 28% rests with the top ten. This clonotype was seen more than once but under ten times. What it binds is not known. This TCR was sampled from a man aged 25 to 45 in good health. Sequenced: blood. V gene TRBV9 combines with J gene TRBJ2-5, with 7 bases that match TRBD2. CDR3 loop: CASSVGNSGWYQETQYF. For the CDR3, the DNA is TGTGCCAGCAGCGTAGGCAATAGCGGGTGGTACCAAGAGACCCAGTACTTC. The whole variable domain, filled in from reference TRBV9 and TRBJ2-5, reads DSGVTQTPKHLITATGQRVTLRCSPRSGDLSVYWYQQSLDQGLQFLIQYYNGEERAKGNILERFSAQQFPDLHSELNLSSLELGDSALYFCASSVGNSGWYQETQYFGPGTRLLVL.